This T cell receptor beta chain was obtained from a study of CD8 T cells in ankylosing spondylitis. TCRdb processed the 5' RACE reads anew with MiXCR; each CDR3 protein has one entry. The table shows 220,000 or so distinct CDR3 sequences, with 15% to 20% occurring only once. The ends were cut back, 4 bases at V and 5 bases at J, with 12 bases in the middle. The CDR3 is 13 amino acids. The germline V gene encodes CDR1 SGDLS and CDR2 YYNGEE. General study findings and limits: Blood from ankylosing spondylitis patients appeared to carry a characteristic roughly 8-variant TCR beta motif. Previous work reported some of these motif variants in the synovial fluid and blood of reactive arthritis. It was reported that disease-linked clones were significantly enriched in matched ankylosing spondylitis synovial fluid.

A remark on this clonotype: Its antigen is unknown.

This chain joins TRBV9 and TRBJ2-5; the D is unclear. The sample taken for sequencing was blood, either unsorted or a sorted T cell fraction (not recorded which). The receptor was isolated from a male donor with ankylosing spondylitis. The CDR3 region is CASSPLPWETQYF. The CDR3 coding sequence is TGTGCCAGCAGCCCTCTGCCCTGGGAGACCCAGTACTTC.